The next 15 T cell receptor beta chains were all read from a single sample in a study of cytomegalovirus exposure and HLA in healthy donors. The PCR used 60 Vbeta and 13 Jbeta primers. Profiled with immunoSEQ multiplex PCR; TCRdb holds only in-frame clones, not every one. The table records about 170,000 clones, about 85% of them present only once. The specimen was PBMCs. Receptors were obtained from a man aged 18-30 years in good health and CMV-seropositive.

The CDR3, as DNA: TGTGCCAGCAGCTTAGATGGGGCGGTGAATGAGCAGTTCTTC. Its translation is CASSLDGAVNEQFF. The chain recombines TRBV11-1 with TRBJ2-1, with a weak D call TRBD1 (5 bases). The germline V and J ends were trimmed by 1 base and 7 bases, with 11 bases remaining between them. CDR3 length: 14 residues. Germline V gene data show CDR1 as SGHAT and CDR2 as FQDESV (reference sequence).

The rearrangement uses TRBV9 and TRBJ2-3; TRBD2 aligns across 10 bases. J was trimmed by 6 bases and V by 0 bases; bases with no gene match: 10. The V gene's germline CDR1 is SGDLS and CDR2 YYNGEE. The CDR3 is 17 amino acids. CDR3 amino acids: CASSVARLAGGSDTQYF. The CDR3 nucleotides are TGTGCCAGCAGCGTAGCCCGCTTAGCGGGGGGAAGTGATACGCAGTATTTT.

The rearrangement links TRBV21-1 to TRBJ2-5; TRBD2, the table's D call, lacks a check against the DNA. TRBV21-1 is deemed a pseudogene. CDR3 size: 19 residues. The CDR3, as DNA: TGTGCCAGCAGCAAAGGTTCGGGACTAGCGGGGGGACCTCAAGAGACCCAGTACTTC. This codes for CASSKGSGLAGGPQETQYF.

This chain connects TRBV4-2 to TRBJ2-4, with D maybe TRBD1 (6 bases). The CDR3 is 19 amino acids. Germline assignment: CDR1 LGHNA and CDR2 YNFKEQ. V was shortened by 0 bases and J by 1 base, with 19 bases between the two germline ends. The CDR3 loop reads CASSQEGASGNLAKNIQYF. The CDR3 DNA sequence: TGTGCCAGCAGCCAAGAGGGGGCTTCGGGAAACCTGGCCAAAAACATTCAGTACTTC.

This sequence joins TRBV9 and TRBJ1-2; tentative D call: TRBD1 (5 bases). This CDR3 region has 15 residues. Germline V gene sequence: CDR1 SGDLS, CDR2 YYNGEE. V shed 4 bases and J shed 2 bases, with 15 bases lying between them. The CDR3 region is CASSPSGDPNYGYTF. The CDR3 bases are TGTGCCAGCAGCCCCTCGGGGGACCCAAACTATGGCTACACCTTC.

The chain employs TRBV6-5 and TRBJ2-5; weak D call: TRBD2 (5 bases). The CDR3 runs to 15 residues. Trimming stripped 6 bases from V and 5 bases from J, with 19 bases between. Germline assignment: CDR1 MNHEY and CDR2 SVGAGI. Written as DNA, the CDR3 is TGTGCCAGCAGACCCGGACTCTTACCCCTCGAGACCCAGTACTTC. This codes for CASRPGLLPLETQYF.

The chain combines TRBV9 with TRBJ1-2; 10 bases are shared with TRBD1. V lost 3 bases, J lost 4 bases, and 12 bases stayed unmatched. Germline V CDR1 and CDR2: SGDLS, YYNGEE. The CDR3 sequence is 17 residues long. CDR3 DNA sequence: TGTGCCAGCAGCGGTGACAGGGGGCGCGGCGGGCGCTATGGCTACACCTTC. It is translated as CASSGDRGRGGRYGYTF.

The J gene is TRBJ2-5, the V gene TRBV10-1, with D perhaps matching TRBD2 (6 bases). The length of the CDR3 is 12 residues. CDR1 and CDR2 from the germline V gene are WNHNN and SYGVQD (reference sequence). V dropped 9 bases and J dropped 6 bases, with 14 bases sitting between them. CDR3 region: CARGLPVKTQYF. For the CDR3, the DNA is TGCGCCAGGGGACTGCCCGTAAAGACCCAGTACTTC.

The CDR3 loop reads CASSSSGGSGETQYF. In DNA form, the CDR3 reads TGTGCCAGCAGTTCTAGCGGGGGGTCGGGGGAGACCCAGTACTTC. The J gene is TRBJ2-5, the V gene TRBV7-2; 11 bases line up with TRBD2. The CDR3 sequence is 15 residues long. J gave up 5 bases and V 6 bases, and 8 bases lay outside the gene matches. CDR1 SGHTA and CDR2 FQGNSA come from the germline V gene.

This chain links TRBV6-6 with TRBJ2-5, with D perhaps matching TRBD2 (6 bases). This CDR3 region has 14 residues. In germline, CDR1 is MNHNY, CDR2 SVGAGI (reference sequence). The germline V and J ends were trimmed by 6 bases and 1 base, with 12 bases remaining between them. The CDR3 region has the DNA TGTGCCAGCAGAGGTGGAGGGACCCAAGAGACCCAGTACTTC. Its translation is CASRGGGTQETQYF.

This clone was found a few times. The gene calls are TRBV4-1 and TRBJ1-3; D unresolved. This CDR3 comprises 16 residues. The ends were cut back, 0 bases at V and 5 bases at J, with 14 bases in the middle. The germline gives CDR1 MGHRA, CDR2 YSYEKL. The CDR3 loop reads CASSQDLAGGRNTIYF. For the CDR3, the DNA is TGCGCCAGCAGCCAAGACCTCGCGGGCGGCCGAAACACCATATATTTT.

This clone came up once. The V call is TRBV7-9, the J call TRBJ2-2; 8 positions agree with TRBD1. Germline values: CDR1 SEHNR, CDR2 FQNEAQ (reference sequence). The CDR3 is 18 residues long. Germline trimming cut 5 bases from V and 3 bases from J; bases unmatched to any gene: 14. DNA for the CDR3: TGTGCCAGCAGCGGAGGGAAGACAGGGGTTCCCTACACCGGGGAGCTGTTTTTT. Translation gives CASSGGKTGVPYTGELFF.

The count of this clone is one. The J gene is TRBJ2-7, the V gene TRBV5-8; D gene uncertain. This CDR3 comprises 11 residues. The V gene's germline CDR1 is SGHTS and CDR2 YDEGEE. The V and J ends lost 3 bases and 6 bases respectively, with 7 bases between them. Here the CDR3 reads CASSSRFEQYF. In DNA, the CDR3 is TGTGCCAGCAGCTCCCGGTTCGAGCAGTACTTC.

The chain is built from TRBV7-6 and TRBJ2-7; 7 bases agree with TRBD1. The CDR3 extends over 15 amino acids. Germline V gene sequence: CDR1 SGHVS, CDR2 FNYEAQ. V shed 1 base, J shed 6 bases, and the junction held 9 bases outside the gene matches. The DNA of the CDR3 is TGTGCCAGCAGCTTAGGGGGAGACAGGGTGGGCGAGCAGTACTTC. Amino acids: CASSLGGDRVGEQYF.

CDR3 amino acids: CASSYSKRTGVDGYTF. The DNA for the CDR3 is TGTGCCAGCAGTTACTCGAAGCGGACAGGGGTGGATGGCTACACCTTC. This chain uses TRBV6-5 with TRBJ1-2; TRBD1 agrees at 9 bases. This CDR3 is built from 16 residues. With V trimmed by 0 bases and J by 6 bases, 8 bases remained unmatched. Germline V gene lookup returns CDR1 MNHEY and CDR2 SVGAGI.